Presented here are 5 T cell receptor beta chains from one specimen sequenced in a study of OX40 agonist ivuxolimab in advanced cancers. Clones were read by immunoSEQ multiplex PCR, and TCRdb kept only the in-frame ones, dropping some. There are around 30,000 clones in the sample; around 88% occur only once, and roughly 29% lies in the top ten. Material: CD4+ or CD8+ T cells sorted from blood, obtained in a trial of the OX40 agonist ivuxolimab. The receptors here all came from an adult with an advanced solid tumor such as melanoma, head and neck, liver or kidney cancer.

This clone was detected once. The V call is TRBV5-1, the J call TRBJ2-3, with D possibly being TRBD2 (5 bases). CDR3 length: 14 amino acids. Trimming stripped 3 bases from V and 2 bases from J, with 10 bases between. Germline CDR1 and CDR2: SGHRS and YFSETQ. The CDR3 here is CASSSEGVTDTQYF. DNA for the CDR3: TGCGCCAGCAGCTCCGAGGGAGTCACAGATACGCAGTATTTT. The full variable domain, in which reference TRBV5-1 and TRBJ2-3 provide the parts outside the CDR3, is KAGVTQTPRYLIKTRGQQVTLSCSPISGHRSVSWYQQTPGQGLQFLFEYFSETQRNKGNFPGRFSGRQFSNSRSEMNVSTLELGDSALYLCASSSEGVTDTQYFGPGTRLTVL.

The V gene is TRBV7-2, the J gene TRBJ2-1, with 10 positions matching TRBD2. This CDR3 spans 17 amino acids. With V trimmed by 4 bases and J by 9 bases, 15 bases remained unmatched. Germline V gives CDR1 SGHTA, CDR2 FQGNSA. The CDR3 spells CASSYNLLLAGLGEQFF. The CDR3 nucleotides are TGTGCCAGCAGCTATAACCTTTTACTAGCGGGATTGGGTGAGCAGTTCTTC.

The chain has TRBV9 and TRBJ1-4, with D possibly matching TRBD1 (5 bases). Germline CDR1 SGDLS, CDR2 YYNGEE. V lost 3 bases to trimming and J lost 3 bases, with 12 bases between them. This CDR3 contains 15 residues. CDR3 coding DNA: TGTGCCAGCAGCGCAGGGTTAGAATCTAATGAAAAACTGTTTTTT. Translating gives CASSAGLESNEKLFF.

The rearrangement links TRBV6-5 to TRBJ1-5; D gene unclear. CDR1 is MNHEY and CDR2 is SVGAGI in the germline V gene. V lost 6 bases, J lost 2 bases, and 11 bases lay in between. CDR3 size: 14 residues. The CDR3 sequence is CASRPLVGNQPQHF. The CDR3 coding sequence is TGTGCCAGCAGACCATTAGTGGGCAATCAGCCCCAGCATTTT.

This chain uses TRBV9 with TRBJ1-1; D is uncertain. Germline V CDR1 and CDR2: SGDLS, YYNGEE. CDR3 size: 11 residues. V lost 4 bases and J 11 bases, leaving 12 bases between the germline ends. The CDR3 nucleotides are TGTGCCAGCAGCCCGGCACGGGCTGCTTTCTTT. Its translation is CASSPARAAFF.